Detailed here is one T cell receptor beta chain. Its cognate antigen is unknown. The CDR3 spans 16 residues. Germline CDR1 and CDR2: ENHRY and SYGVKD. V trimming: 10 bases; J trimming: 3 bases; junction bases outside the gene matches: 14. This record comes from a study of cytomegalovirus exposure and HLA in healthy donors. Study-level points and caveats: Later analysis suggested links between common viral pathogens and several top significant clusters.

PCR involved 60 Vbeta and 13 Jbeta primers. Method: immunoSEQ multiplex PCR; TCRdb's copy keeps in-frame clones and lacks some. The sample lists about 140,000 clones, approximately 84% occurring once. This TCR was recovered from a woman aged 60-70 years in good health and CMV-seropositive. This sequence joins TRBV10-3 and TRBJ2-5; 10 bases match TRBD1. Sequenced input: PBMCs. CDR3 region: CATQPRLGTGEETQYF. The DNA of the CDR3 is TGTGCCACTCAACCTCGCCTGGGGACAGGGGAAGAGACCCAGTACTTC.